This TCR beta chain derives from a study of OX40 agonist ivuxolimab in advanced cancers. About the study: The dose of intravenous ivuxolimab that patients received every 2 weeks ranged from 0.01 to 10 mg/kg. Under the entry rules, prior anti-PD-1, anti-PD-L1 or anti-CTLA-4 therapy was allowed, and approximately 40% had some. Three individuals attained partial responses, comprising one hepatocellular carcinoma case and two cutaneous melanoma cases. General study findings and limits: The mean number of expanded clones was higher in CD8+ T cells than in CD4+.

Data came from immunoSEQ multiplex PCR; TCRdb stores just in-frame clones and leaves some out. The repertoire consists of around 140,000 clones, with more than 85% occurring once and the leading ten covering roughly 1%. Comment on this clone: Its target is not known.

Trimming shortened V by 1 base and J by 1 base, and 11 bases separated the two germline ends. CDR3 length: 16 residues. Germline CDR1 SGHRS, CDR2 YFSETQ. The sequencing used CD4+ or CD8+ T cells sorted from blood, collected in a trial of the OX40 agonist ivuxolimab. This receptor was taken from an adult with an advanced solid tumor such as melanoma, head and neck, liver or kidney cancer. The chain uses TRBV5-1 and TRBJ2-2; tentatively, D is TRBD2 (7 bases). CDR3 DNA: TGCGCCAGCAGCTTGACGCGGGGGCGGAACACCGGGGAGCTGTTTTTT. Translated: CASSLTRGRNTGELFF.